These 28 T cell receptor beta chains came from one sample sequenced in a study of blood T cells in healthy people across ages. Through a sample-barcoded 5' primer and a J-beta primer mix, a second PCR was run for roughly 6 to 12 cycles. TCRdb redid the calling of the 5' RACE reads with MiXCR, one entry per CDR3 protein. The sample holds fewer than 700,000 distinct CDR3 sequences, 40% to 45% seen once. The sequenced sample was blood. The receptors were sampled from a man older than 75 in good health.

CDR3 in amino acids: CASSTRPPSVSYNEQFF. The DNA for the CDR3 is TGTGCCAGCAGTACCCGGCCCCCTAGCGTGTCCTACAATGAGCAGTTCTTC. V gene TRBV25-1 combines with J gene TRBJ2-1, with D perhaps matching TRBD2 (6 bases). V lost 5 bases and J lost 1, with 18 bases in between. The length of the CDR3 is 17 residues. Looked up from germline, CDR1 is MGHDK and CDR2 is SYGVNS.

The rearrangement uses TRBV20-1 and TRBJ2-7, with D perhaps matching TRBD1 (8 bases). Trimming cost V 6 bases and J 6 bases, with 21 bases left between them. The CDR3 is made up of 14 amino acids. In germline, CDR1 is DFQATT, CDR2 SNEGSKA (reference sequence). CDR3 nucleotide sequence: TGCAGTGCGGCAAGCGGGACAGGAGGTCGCGAGCAGTACTTC. Protein: CSAASGTGGREQYF.

The chain recombines TRBV2 with TRBJ2-5, with D unclear. The J call may not be correct, given that the DNA end is closer to TRBJ2-7. There are 13 residues in the CDR3. Looked up from germline, CDR1 is SNHLY and CDR2 is FYNNEI. This CDR3 is CASSSQLSYEQYF. In DNA, the CDR3 is TGTGCCAGCAGTTCCCAACTTAGCTACGAGCAGTACTTC.

The V call is TRBV28, the J call TRBJ2-2, with 11 bases identical to TRBD1. V shed 0 bases, J shed 6 bases, and the junction held 3 bases outside the gene matches. Germline CDR1 and CDR2: MDHEN and SYDVKM. This CDR3 region has 16 residues. The CDR3 protein is CASSLWGTGGSGELFF. CDR3 nucleotides: TGTGCCAGCAGTTTATGGGGGACAGGGGGTTCCGGGGAGCTGTTTTTT.

This chain connects TRBV10-3 to TRBJ2-7, with 9 bases aligning to TRBD1. Germline CDR1 is ENHRY and CDR2 is SYGVKD. V lost 8 bases, J lost 5 bases, and 4 bases stayed unmatched. This CDR3 comprises 12 residues. The DNA for the CDR3 is TGTGCCATCGGCACAGGGGGCAACGAGCAGTACTTC. Translating it yields CAIGTGGNEQYF.

This clonotype appeared a single time. V and J are TRBV6-1 and TRBJ1-2; no definite D call. The CDR3 is made up of 14 amino acids. Germline-derived CDR1 and CDR2 are MNHNS and SASEGT. V was clipped by 3 bases and J by 8 bases, with 16 bases between them. The CDR3 loop is CASSDPGRSEGYTF. Here the CDR3 DNA reads TGTGCCAGCAGTGACCCAGGACGGAGCGAGGGCTACACCTTC.

The V call is TRBV20-1, the J call TRBJ2-7; 8 nucleotides agree with TRBD1. CDR3 length: 13 amino acids. Germline V CDR1 and CDR2: DFQATT, SNEGSKA (reference sequence). V lost 4 bases, J lost 3 bases, and 5 bases stayed unmatched. This chain's CDR3 is CSATGQGYYEQYF. CDR3 DNA sequence: TGCAGTGCTACTGGACAGGGATACTACGAGCAGTACTTC.

This clonotype was seen a handful of times. This sequence joins TRBV29-1 and TRBJ2-5; 10 bases agree with TRBD2. CDR3 size: 18 residues. The V segment lost 7 bases and the J segment 11 bases; nucleotides outside the gene matches: 28. Germline CDR1 SQVTM, CDR2 ANQGSEA. The DNA for the CDR3 is TGCAGCGGGGGGGAAGGAGCGGGAGGGCCTTTAAGTAGTAATGAGCAGTACTTC. Its protein is CSGGEGAGGPLSSNEQYF.

J is TRBJ2-3 and V is TRBV10-1; possibly TRBD2 for D (7 bases). This CDR3 contains 17 residues. Germline-derived CDR1 and CDR2 are WNHNN and SYGVQD (reference sequence). Trimming cost V 4 bases and J 1 base, with 18 bases left between them. The CDR3 protein is CASSALGASGRTDTQYF. The CDR3 coding sequence is TGCGCCAGCAGTGCACTGGGGGCTAGCGGACGCACAGATACGCAGTATTTT.

The V gene is TRBV20-1, the J gene TRBJ1-1; no definite D call. CDR1 and CDR2 from the germline V gene are DFQATT and SNEGSKA (reference sequence). V lost 2 bases and J lost 2, with 9 bases in between. The CDR3 totals 13 residues. The CDR3 loop is CSARSQANTEAFF. CDR3 DNA: TGCAGTGCTAGAAGTCAGGCAAACACTGAAGCTTTCTTT.

In this sample, this clonotype turned up once. V is TRBV5-4 and J is TRBJ2-3, with 7 nucleotides matching TRBD1. The CDR3 contains 15 residues. The J segment lost 5 bases and the V segment lost 4 bases, leaving 10 bases of the junction unmatched. CDR1 and CDR2 from the germline V gene are SGHNT and YYREEE (reference sequence). This chain's CDR3 is CASSRPGTERDTQYF. The CDR3 nucleotides read TGTGCCAGCAGCCGGCCCGGGACAGAAAGAGATACGCAGTATTTT.

The chain is built from TRBV6-1 and TRBJ1-2; 12 bases are shared with TRBD1. V shed 6 bases and J 4 bases; nucleotides not matched to a gene: 12. Germline lookup yields CDR1 MNHNS and CDR2 SASEGT. CDR3 length equals 17 residues. CDR3 amino acids: CASSKTGTGGSFYGYTF. DNA of the CDR3: TGTGCCAGCAGCAAGACCGGGACAGGGGGCTCTTTCTATGGCTACACCTTC.

The chain employs TRBV2 and TRBJ2-5; a weak D match, TRBD2 (5 bases). V was shortened by 6 bases and J by 11 bases, with 25 bases between the two germline ends. Germline loops: CDR1 SNHLY, CDR2 FYNNEI. This CDR3 spans 15 amino acids. Here the CDR3 reads CASSPYLRGSEEQYF. The CDR3 region has the DNA TGTGCCAGCAGCCCCTACCTTCGGGGATCGGAGGAGCAGTACTTC.

This chain joins TRBV20-1 and TRBJ2-5; unclear D gene. The CDR3 has 17 residues. The V gene's germline CDR1 is DFQATT and CDR2 SNEGSKA (reference sequence). Trimming pared 2 bases from V and 1 base from J, leaving 20 bases between. CDR3 in amino acids: CSARSITTAVFQETQYF. In DNA form, the CDR3 reads TGCAGTGCTAGATCCATTACGACGGCCGTGTTCCAAGAGACCCAGTACTTC.

In regard to this clonotype: This clone may be a read error of a much larger clone one base away. V gene TRBV6-2 or TRBV6-3 combines with J gene TRBJ2-1; TRBD2 is a possible D gene (6 bases). This CDR3 is 16 amino acids long. The germline V gene has CDR1 MNHEY and CDR2 SVGEGT. The CDR3: CASSYDPGLFYNKQFF. The CDR3 DNA is TGTGCCAGCAGTTACGATCCGGGACTTTTCTACAATAAGCAGTTCTTC.

This clonotype was observed a handful of times. The J gene is TRBJ2-2, the V gene TRBV7-6, with D perhaps matching TRBD2 (6 bases). V lost 1 base to trimming and J lost 5 bases, with 17 bases between them. There are 17 residues in the CDR3. Germline-derived CDR1 and CDR2 are SGHVS and FNYEAQ. The CDR3, as DNA: TGTGCCAGCAGCTTAGGCCTCATTGGCGGGGCGACCGGGGAGCTGTTTTTT. Translating gives CASSLGLIGGATGELFF.

This clonotype was observed at least ten times. The chain joins TRBV7-2 to TRBJ2-7; TRBD2 aligns across 10 bases. Germline V gene sequence: CDR1 SGHTA, CDR2 FQGNSA. This CDR3 has 16 amino acids. The junction had 9 bases not matched to a gene; V was cut back by 5 bases and J by 2 bases. The CDR3 sequence is CASSLRAGGLTYEQYF. The DNA of the CDR3 is TGTGCCAGCAGCCTTAGAGCGGGAGGGCTTACCTACGAGCAGTACTTC.

The V call is TRBV12-3 or TRBV12-4, the J call TRBJ1-1; TRBD1 might be the D (6 bases). The CDR3 has 14 amino acids. V was shortened by 9 bases and J by 3 bases, with 17 bases between the two germline ends. The CDR3 DNA reads TGTGCCAGTAGCCAGCAGGGGACGTACACTGAAGCTTTCTTT. Amino acids: CASSQQGTYTEAFF.

The chain joins TRBV20-1 to TRBJ1-2; 7 nucleotides line up with TRBD1. The CDR3 contains 17 residues. The ends lost 4 bases at V and 2 bases at J; junction bases unmatched: 16. Germline CDR1 reads DFQATT; CDR2 reads SNEGSKA (reference sequence). The CDR3 DNA reads TGCAGTGCTACAAACCTCCCCGGACAGGAACAGAACTATGGCTACACCTTC. This sequence encodes CSATNLPGQEQNYGYTF.

This clonotype was counted only a few times. The V and J genes are TRBV6-2 or TRBV6-3 and TRBJ2-1; TRBD2 matches 7 bases. The CDR3 spans 15 residues. Trimming removed 2 bases from V and 3 bases from J; junction bases left unmatched: 4. Germline CDR1 is MNHEY and CDR2 is SVGEGT. This CDR3 reads CASSYGGEGYNEQFF. CDR3 in DNA: TGTGCCAGCAGTTACGGGGGGGAGGGCTACAATGAGCAGTTCTTC.

This clonotype was seen only a few times. The V call is TRBV4-3, the J call TRBJ2-5; D possibly corresponds to TRBD2 (5 bases). CDR3 length: 14 amino acids. Between the trimmed V and J ends, which lost 3 bases and 11 bases, there was a span of 19 bases. CDR1 and CDR2 (germline): LGHNA, YSLEER. CDR3 sequence reads: CASSQERLEREQYF. In DNA, the CDR3 is TGCGCCAGCAGCCAGGAAAGATTGGAAAGGGAGCAGTACTTC.

The table lists this clonotype with a few counts. The chain has TRBV11-2 and TRBJ2-4; D possibly uses TRBD1 or TRBD2 (5 bases each). The J call could be wrong; TRBJ2-7 is a better fit for the DNA end. The CDR3 runs 16 residues. CDR1 SGHAT and CDR2 FQNNGV come from the germline V gene. The CDR3 sequence: CASSPNPGTRSYEQYF. CDR3 nucleotide sequence: TGTGCCAGCAGTCCAAATCCCGGGACGAGGTCCTACGAGCAGTACTTC.

This clonotype appeared a few times. V gene TRBV7-9 combines with J gene TRBJ2-5; D is undetermined. Trimming stripped 1 base from V and 11 bases from J, with 20 bases between. The CDR3 spans 15 residues. Germline CDR1 SEHNR, CDR2 FQNEAQ (reference sequence). DNA for the CDR3: TGTGCCAGCAGCTTAGACGCCGGCCAAAACAATGAGCAGTACTTC. As protein: CASSLDAGQNNEQYF.

This clonotype was detected only a few times. V gene TRBV9 combines with J gene TRBJ2-1; tentatively, D is TRBD1 or TRBD2 (5 bases each). The CDR3 runs 15 residues. Germline CDR1 reads SGDLS; CDR2 reads YYNGEE. The ends were cut back, 0 bases at V and 8 bases at J, with 15 bases in the middle. The chain's CDR3 is CASSVDMGVVDEQFF. DNA for the CDR3: TGTGCCAGCAGCGTAGACATGGGGGTGGTCGATGAGCAGTTCTTC.

This chain joins TRBV4-3 and TRBJ2-1, with D possibly called TRBD1 or TRBD2 (5 bases each). CDR3 length: 13 residues. The V end lost 6 bases, the J end lost 6 bases, and 12 bases lay between the germline ends. Germline CDR1 reads LGHNA; CDR2 reads YSLEER. CDR3 in DNA: TGCGCCAGCAGGGGGGTCGGCGGCAATGAGCAGTTCTTC. Translated, it gives CASRGVGGNEQFF.

This clonotype has just a few counts. The V gene is TRBV29-1, the J gene TRBJ2-7; 9 bases are a match to TRBD1. CDR1 is SQVTM and CDR2 is ANQGSEA in the germline V gene. V dropped 4 bases and J dropped 5; count of bases not matched to a gene: 12. The CDR3 runs 15 residues. The CDR3 sequence is CSVGGHGQGSHEQYF. The CDR3, as DNA: TGCAGCGTTGGTGGCCACGGACAGGGGTCTCACGAGCAGTACTTC.

As concerns this clonotype: A junction end diverges from the germline sequence, so it may reflect a read error. The rearrangement joins TRBV28 to TRBJ2-5; the match to TRBD2 covers 8 bases. CDR3 length: 13 amino acids. Per the germline V gene, CDR1 is MDHEN and CDR2 is SYDVKM. CDR3 sequence: CAGRTGGDETQYF. CDR3 sequence (DNA): TGTGCCGGCAGAACGGGAGGGGATGAGACCCAGTACTTC. The whole variable domain, filled in from reference TRBV28 and TRBJ2-5, reads DVKVTQSSRYLVKRTGEKVFLECVQDMDHENMFWYRQDPGLGLRLIYFSYDVKMKEKGDIPEGYSVSREKKERFSLILESASTNQTSMYLCAGRTGGDETQYFGPGTRLLVL.

For the CDR3, the DNA is TGTGCCAGCAGCTTAGCTGGCATCCGAGAGACCCAGTACTTC. Its translation is CASSLAGIRETQYF. This chain joins TRBV7-6 and TRBJ2-5; D is undetermined. Trimming removed 0 bases at V and 4 bases at J, with 9 bases between. Germline CDR1 is SGHVS and CDR2 is FNYEAQ. This CDR3 is 14 amino acids long. Combining the CDR3 with reference TRBV7-6 and TRBJ2-5 gives the whole variable domain GAGVSQSPRYKVTKRGQDVALRCDPISGHVSLYWYRQALGQGPEFLTYFNYEAQQDKSGLPNDRFSAERPEGSISTLTIQRTEQRDSAMYRCASSLAGIRETQYFGPGTRLLVL.